This paragraph reports one TCR beta chain. These data originate in a study of OX40 agonist ivuxolimab in advanced cancers. Study background: Ivuxolimab was administered intravenously to patients at 0.01 to 10 mg/kg every 2 weeks. The diagnoses of dose-escalation patients were hepatocellular carcinoma, melanoma, renal cell or head and neck cancer.

This CDR3 has 15 amino acids. CDR1 SGHRS and CDR2 YFSETQ come from the germline V gene. Germline trimming cut 5 bases from V and 3 bases from J; bases unmatched to any gene: 9. Sequencing was performed with immunoSEQ multiplex PCR; in TCRdb, only in-frame clones are kept and a portion is missing. The data contain almost 90,000 clones, around 87% of them singletons. The origin of this receptor is an adult with an advanced solid tumor such as melanoma, head and neck, liver or kidney cancer. The source material was CD4+ or CD8+ T cells sorted from blood, sampled in a trial of the OX40 agonist ivuxolimab. This chain links TRBV5-1 with TRBJ2-3, with 7 positions matching TRBD2. The CDR3 protein is CASSRESGDTDTQYF. The CDR3 region has the DNA TGCGCCAGCAGTCGTGAAAGCGGGGATACAGATACGCAGTATTTT.